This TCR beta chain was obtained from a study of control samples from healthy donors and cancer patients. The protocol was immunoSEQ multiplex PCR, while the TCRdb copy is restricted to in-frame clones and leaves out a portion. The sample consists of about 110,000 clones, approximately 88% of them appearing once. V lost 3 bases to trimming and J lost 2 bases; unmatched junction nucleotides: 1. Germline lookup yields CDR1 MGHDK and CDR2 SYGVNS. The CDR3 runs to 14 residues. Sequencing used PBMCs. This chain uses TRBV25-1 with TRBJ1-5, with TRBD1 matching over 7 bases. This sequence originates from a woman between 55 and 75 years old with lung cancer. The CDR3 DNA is TGTGCCAGCAGTGAGACAGGGCGCAATCAGCCCCAGCATTTT. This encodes CASSETGRNQPQHF.